This TCR beta chain was found in a study of blood T cell repertoires in COVID-19. Whole-study context: From the United States, Italy and Spain came samples of acute and convalescent COVID-19.

Trimming removed 4 bases from V and 4 bases from J, with 7 bases in between. There are 12 residues in the CDR3. Germline V gene data show CDR1 as ENHRY and CDR2 as SYGVKD. Using immunoSEQ multiplex PCR, the repertoire was profiled, and TCRdb retains in-frame clones only, with some absent. The sample shows roughly 200,000 clones, about 81% of them seen only once. The chain combines TRBV10-3 with TRBJ1-2; TRBD1 might be the D (5 bases). This receptor was taken from a woman aged 80 or over with COVID-19, enrolled during active disease. The sample comprised peripheral blood. As DNA, the CDR3 is TGTGCCATCAGTGCCCAGGGCTATGGCTACACCTTC. As protein: CAISAQGYGYTF.